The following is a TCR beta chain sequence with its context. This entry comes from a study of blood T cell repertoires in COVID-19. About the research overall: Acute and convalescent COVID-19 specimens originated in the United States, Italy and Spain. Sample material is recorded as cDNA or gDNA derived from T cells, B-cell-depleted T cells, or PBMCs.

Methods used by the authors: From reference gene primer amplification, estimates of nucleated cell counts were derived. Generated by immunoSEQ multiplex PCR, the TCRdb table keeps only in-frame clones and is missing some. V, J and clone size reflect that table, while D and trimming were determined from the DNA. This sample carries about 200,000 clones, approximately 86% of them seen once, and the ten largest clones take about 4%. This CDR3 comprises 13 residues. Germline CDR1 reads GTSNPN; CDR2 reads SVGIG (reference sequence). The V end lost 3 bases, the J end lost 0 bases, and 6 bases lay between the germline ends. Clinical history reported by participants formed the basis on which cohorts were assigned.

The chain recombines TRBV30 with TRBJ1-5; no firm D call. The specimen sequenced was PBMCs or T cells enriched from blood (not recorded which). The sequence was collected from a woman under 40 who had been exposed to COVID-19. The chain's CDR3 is CAWSYDSNQPQHF. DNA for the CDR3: TGTGCCTGGAGCTACGATAGCAATCAGCCCCAGCATTTT.